These T cell receptor beta chains were read from a single sample in a study of control samples from healthy donors and cancer patients. Repertoires were generated with immunoSEQ multiplex PCR, while TCRdb's copy carries only in-frame clones and drops some. The sample lists approximately 180,000 clones; about 91% were seen once. Material for sequencing was blood. The source of these receptors is a woman in her thirties or forties in good health. Each CDR3 is given with its conserved first and last residue. Fields, in order: V gene, J gene, clone size, D gene, CDR3 DNA, CDR3 protein. The D gene is left open where the match is weak. Expanded clones are given a class, and other clones once, few, many or no size at all.

>TRBV29-1|TRBJ2-7|-|-
TGCAGCGTTGAATGGGGGTACGAGCAGTACTTC
CSVEWGYEQYF
>TRBV2|TRBJ2-2|-|TRBD1
TGTGCCAGCAGAAGGGGACAGGGGCCCGGGGAGCTGTTTTTT
CASRRGQGPGELFF
>TRBV5-5|TRBJ1-2|-|-
TGTGCCAGCAGCCTATGGGGCTCCCCTATGAGCTACACCTTC
CASSLWGSPMSYTF
>TRBV29-1|TRBJ1-1|-|-
TGCAGCGTTAACGACAGAGCTTTCTTT
CSVNDRAFF
>TRBV5-1|TRBJ2-1|-|-
TGCGCCAGCAGCTTGGACTCTTCCTCCTACAATGAGCAGTTCTTC
CASSLDSSSYNEQFF
>TRBV3-1/TRBV3-2|TRBJ2-7|-|-
TGTGCCAGCAGCCAAGTTTGGGGGAGCTCCTACGAGCAGTACTTC
CASSQVWGSSYEQYF
>TRBV6-5|TRBJ1-5|-|-
TGTGCCAGCAGTTATCGGATGGGTCTGAATCAGCCCCAGCATTTT
CASSYRMGLNQPQHF
>TRBV6-5|TRBJ1-1|few|-
TGTGCCAGCAGTTACTCCCAGAACACTGAAGCTTTCTTT
CASSYSQNTEAFF
>TRBV12-5|TRBJ1-2|-|-
TGTGCTAGTGGTTTGGCCACGGGGGCACGGAGCTATGGCTACACCTTC
CASGLATGARSYGYTF
>TRBV11-1|TRBJ2-7|-|TRBD1
TGTGCCAGCAGTTCCGGGACAGGGTCCTACGAGCAGTACTTC
CASSSGTGSYEQYF
>TRBV5-1|TRBJ2-1|few|-
TGCGCCAGCAGCTTGAACCCTAAGGGCGAGCAGTTCTTC
CASSLNPKGEQFF
>TRBV6-5|TRBJ2-7|-|-
TGTGCCAGCAGTTACGGACGGATGTACGAGCAGTACTTC
CASSYGRMYEQYF
>TRBV12-3/TRBV12-4|TRBJ1-2|-|-
TGTGCCAGCAGTTTACTTCGAGGACAGCGCTACACCTTC
CASSLLRGQRYTF
>TRBV5-1|TRBJ2-1|-|-
TGCGCCAGCAGCTTGGGAGGCTACAATGAGCAGTTCTTC
CASSLGGYNEQFF
>TRBV5-1|TRBJ2-1|-|-
TGCGCCAGCAGCTTGGCCAATGGTAGGGACTCCTACAATGAGCAGTTCTTC
CASSLANGRDSYNEQFF
>TRBV5-1|TRBJ2-3|-|-
TGCGCCAGTAGCTTGGGGGTGGGCACAGATACGCAGTATTTT
CASSLGVGTDTQYF
>TRBV6-1|TRBJ2-3|-|TRBD2
TGTGCCAGCAGTGAACGTAGCGGGGGGGACACAGATACGCAGTATTTT
CASSERSGGDTDTQYF
>TRBV15|TRBJ1-1|-|-
TGTGCCACCCGCGCCGGCAGCGGGAACACTGAAGCTTTCTTT
CATRAGSGNTEAFF
>TRBV10-3|TRBJ2-2|-|-
TGTGCCGGGCGTGGGGTGTCGGACGGGGAGCTGTTTTTT
CAGRGVSDGELFF
>TRBV18|TRBJ2-3|-|TRBD2
TGTGCCAGCTCACCGAGCGGGGGGGCAGATACGCAGTATTTT
CASSPSGGADTQYF
>TRBV27|TRBJ2-1|once|-
TGTGCCAGCGGCACCCTGGGCCTCTCCTACAATGAGCAGTTCTTC
CASGTLGLSYNEQFF
>TRBV4-2|TRBJ1-2|few|-
TGTGCCAGCAGCCAAGATCAGGGAGGGGATGGCTACACCTTC
CASSQDQGGDGYTF
>TRBV2|TRBJ1-2|-|-
TGTGCCAGCAGTGAACAACAGGGAAGAGGTGGCTACACCTTC
CASSEQQGRGGYTF
>TRBV27|TRBJ1-5|-|TRBD1
TGTGCCAGCAGTTTCACGGGACAGGGCTTCGATCAGCCCCAGCATTTT
CASSFTGQGFDQPQHF
>TRBV11-2|TRBJ2-7|-|TRBD1
TGTGCCAGCAGCCTAGCCGGGACAGTCCCTGCCTACGAGCAGTACTTC
CASSLAGTVPAYEQYF
>TRBV5-5|TRBJ1-2|-|-
TGTGCCAGCAGCTTGGGTGCAGACGGCTATGGCTACACCTTC
CASSLGADGYGYTF
>TRBV7-7|TRBJ2-7|-|TRBD1
TGTGCCAGCAGCCTCGGGACAGGGGGGGAGCAGTACTTC
CASSLGTGGEQYF
>TRBV19|TRBJ2-7|-|-
TGTGCCAGTAGTAATTCTCCTCAGGGGCGGGAGCAGTACTTC
CASSNSPQGREQYF
>TRBV15|TRBJ1-1|-|-
TGTGCCACCAGTCCGACAAACTCGTACACTGAAGCTTTCTTT
CATSPTNSYTEAFF
>TRBV5-1|TRBJ2-1|-|-
TGCGCCAGCAGCTTGGGGTTGGGGGACTTACTTTACAATGAGCAGTTCTTC
CASSLGLGDLLYNEQFF
>TRBV19|TRBJ2-7|-|TRBD1
TGTGCCAGTAGTTTGGCAGGGGGTTCCCACGAGCAGTACTTC
CASSLAGGSHEQYF
>TRBV10-3|TRBJ1-1|-|-
TGTGCCATCAGTGAAGTTGGGACTGAAGCTTTCTTT
CAISEVGTEAFF
>TRBV13|TRBJ1-6|-|-
TGTGCCAGCAGCTTACCGGGGGAGTTCGGAAATTCACCCCTCCACTTT
CASSLPGEFGNSPLHF